This TCR beta chain was documented in a study of control samples from healthy donors and cancer patients. V gave up 0 bases and J gave up 0 bases, with 6 bases separating them. The CDR3 sequence is 15 residues long. CDR1 and CDR2 (germline): SGHRS, YFSETQ. Assay used: immunoSEQ multiplex PCR; TCRdb lists only in-frame clones, some missing. The data hold tens of thousands of clones, with approximately 91% observed a single time. Sequencing input: PBMCs. The sequence derives from a woman between 45 and 65 years old with colorectal cancer. The chain couples TRBV5-1 to TRBJ1-4; D is uncertain. CDR3 amino acids: CASSLDPTTNEKLFF. CDR3 in DNA: TGCGCCAGCAGCTTGGACCCCACAACTAATGAAAAACTGTTTTTT. Together with reference TRBV5-1 and TRBJ1-4, the CDR3 gives the full variable domain: KAGVTQTPRYLIKTRGQQVTLSCSPISGHRSVSWYQQTPGQGLQFLFEYFSETQRNKGNFPGRFSGRQFSNSRSEMNVSTLELGDSALYLCASSLDPTTNEKLFFGSGTQLSVL.